This is a list of T cell receptor beta chains from one sample in a study of Ad26.COV2.S vaccination and SARS-CoV-2 variants. Only in-frame clones appear in the TCRdb table, and some are missing; sequencing was by immunoSEQ multiplex PCR. The sample contains about 680,000 clones, more than 80% of which appear only once. Sequencing was performed on peripheral blood, taken in a trial of Ad26.COV2.S vaccine versus placebo. The source is a person aged 18-60 years who received the Ad26.COV2.S COVID-19 vaccine or a placebo. The CDR3 runs from the conserved cysteine through the conserved F or W. A D gene is named only where the DNA matches it firmly. Clone size is shown for a subset of rows, as once, few, many or a class of expanded clone.

j_call clone_size v_call d_call cdr3_nt cdr3_aa
TRBJ2-3 NA TRBV7-9 NA TGTGCCAGCAGCTTAAGTGGGACAGATACGCAGTATTTT CASSLSGTDTQYF
TRBJ1-5 NA TRBV6-6 NA TGTGCCAGCAGTCAAGACGGATGGAGCAATCAGCCCCAGCATTTT CASSQDGWSNQPQHF
TRBJ1-5 NA TRBV28 NA TGTGCCAGCCGTGAGGCGGCAGCCCCCAAACCCCAGCATTTT CASREAAAPKPQHF
TRBJ1-2 NA TRBV14 NA TGTGCCAGCAGCCGCCACGGCCCCTATGGCTACACCTTC CASSRHGPYGYTF
TRBJ2-7 NA TRBV7-2 TRBD2 TGTGCCAGCAGCCAGGGACTAGCGGAGCCCCGGCAGTACTTC CASSQGLAEPRQYF
TRBJ1-3 NA TRBV27 TRBD1 TGTGCCAGCAGTTCCGACAGGGCGGGAGGAAACACCATATATTTT CASSSDRAGGNTIYF
TRBJ2-7 NA TRBV6-6 TRBD1 TGTGCCAGCAGTTTAGACAGGGGGAGGTACGAGCAGTACTTC CASSLDRGRYEQYF
TRBJ2-2 NA TRBV5-1 NA TGCGCCAGCAGCTTGGGACAGGCGGGCACCGGGGAGCTGTTTTTT CASSLGQAGTGELFF
TRBJ1-5 NA TRBV7-2 TRBD1 TGTGCCAGCAGCTCTAGAGTAGGGGGCGGGAATCAGCCCCAGCATTTT CASSSRVGGGNQPQHF
TRBJ2-7 NA TRBV2 TRBD1 TGTGCCAGTTCTGCGGGACAGGTCTCCTACGAGCAGTACTTC CASSAGQVSYEQYF
TRBJ1-2 NA TRBV10-3 NA TGTGCCATCAGTGAGCAAGGGAACTATGGCTACACCTTC CAISEQGNYGYTF
TRBJ1-4 NA TRBV28 TRBD1 TGTGCCAGCACGACTCCCGGGACAGGGGATGAAAAACTGTTTTTT CASTTPGTGDEKLFF
TRBJ2-2 NA TRBV13 TRBD2 TGTGCCAGCAGCTTAGCTAGCGGAGGTGGTAGACACACCGGGGAGCTGTTTTTT CASSLASGGGRHTGELFF
TRBJ2-5 NA TRBV5-6 TRBD1 TGTGCCAGCTCCGGACAGGGGCGCTGGGGGGAGACCCAGTACTTC CASSGQGRWGETQYF
TRBJ1-5 once TRBV18 NA TGTGCCAGCTCACCATTCACAGGGAGCGATCAGCCCCAGCATTTT CASSPFTGSDQPQHF
TRBJ1-2 NA TRBV14 NA TGTGCCAGCAGCCAAGATTTTGCTGGAGGCTACACCTTC CASSQDFAGGYTF
TRBJ1-5 once TRBV30 NA TGTGCCTGGAGCTACAGTCGCAATCAGCCCCAGCATTTT CAWSYSRNQPQHF
TRBJ1-1 NA TRBV18 TRBD1 TGTGCCAGCTCACCTCGGACAGGGGGTCCGAACACTGAAGCTTTCTTT CASSPRTGGPNTEAFF
TRBJ2-5 NA TRBV5-4 NA TGTGCCAGCAGCTTCAAGAGGACTCGAGAGACCCAGTACTTC CASSFKRTRETQYF
TRBJ2-7 NA TRBV2 NA TGTGCCAGCAGCCGCGACACGGGCTACGAGCAGTACTTC CASSRDTGYEQYF
TRBJ2-3 NA TRBV18 NA TGTGCCAGCTCACAGGGGAGGACAGATACGCAGTATTTT CASSQGRTDTQYF
TRBJ2-3 NA TRBV30 TRBD2 TGTGCCTGGAGTGTAGGAGCGGGGGGGATCACAGATACGCAGTATTTT CAWSVGAGGITDTQYF
TRBJ1-6 few TRBV9 NA TGTGCCAGCAGCGTAGCTGCAGGATATAATTCACCCCTCCACTTT CASSVAAGYNSPLHF
TRBJ2-7 NA TRBV7-2 NA TGTGCCAGCAGCTTAAGTAGCGGAATTTCCTACGAGCAGTACTTC CASSLSSGISYEQYF
TRBJ1-6 NA TRBV4-3 TRBD1 TGCGCCAGCAGCCAAGAAAACAGGGGGTCCTCCGCGGCCCTCCACTTT CASSQENRGSSAALHF
TRBJ1-6 NA TRBV30 NA TGTGCCTGGAGTGATTCACATAATTCACCCCTCCACTTT CAWSDSHNSPLHF
TRBJ2-7 NA TRBV5-1 TRBD1 TGCGCCAGCAGCACAACGACAGGGGACGAGCAGTACTTC CASSTTTGDEQYF
TRBJ2-3 once TRBV11-2 TRBD1 TGTGCCAGCAGCTTAGTAGGGGGACAGGGTAACACAGATACGCAGTATTTT CASSLVGGQGNTDTQYF